Listed below are T cell receptor beta chains from one sample, sequenced in a study of blood T cell repertoires in COVID-19. Sequencing used immunoSEQ multiplex PCR; TCRdb keeps in-frame clones, though not all of them. Here the sample spans about 380,000 clones, 70% to 90% being singletons. Specimen: PBMCs or T cells enriched from blood (not recorded which). These TCRs come from a young woman who had recovered from COVID-19. Each CDR3 is given with its conserved first and last residue. The D gene is left open where the match is weak. The size field is filled for only some rows; it gives once, few, many or a size class.

cdr3_nt: TGCGCCAGCAAGGGACACATGAACACTGAAGCTTTCTTT
cdr3_aa: CASKGHMNTEAFF
cdr3_length: 13
d_call: -
v_call: TRBV10-1
clone_size: few
j_call: TRBJ1-1

cdr3_nt: TGCGCCAGCAGCCCCCGCGGGCTCACTGAAGCTTTCTTT
cdr3_aa: CASSPRGLTEAFF
cdr3_length: 13
d_call: -
v_call: TRBV4-1
clone_size: -
j_call: TRBJ1-1

cdr3_nt: TGCGCCAGCAGCTCTCCAGGGCAGAGAAACGACGAGCAGTACTTC
cdr3_aa: CASSSPGQRNDEQYF
cdr3_length: 15
d_call: -
v_call: TRBV4-1
clone_size: -
j_call: TRBJ2-7

cdr3_nt: TGTGCCAGCAGCGGGATGGACAGGGTCTCCTACGAGCAGTACTTC
cdr3_aa: CASSGMDRVSYEQYF
cdr3_length: 15
d_call: TRBD1
v_call: TRBV5-6
clone_size: -
j_call: TRBJ2-7

cdr3_nt: TGTGCCATCAGGGGGACAGGGAGCACTGAAGCTTTCTTT
cdr3_aa: CAIRGTGSTEAFF
cdr3_length: 13
d_call: TRBD1
v_call: TRBV10-3
clone_size: -
j_call: TRBJ1-1

cdr3_nt: TGTGCCAGCAGCATGCAGGGAACCTTCTATGGCTACACCTTC
cdr3_aa: CASSMQGTFYGYTF
cdr3_length: 14
d_call: -
v_call: TRBV4-2
clone_size: -
j_call: TRBJ1-2

cdr3_nt: TGTGCCAGCAGTCCCTTTCGGACAGGGAGCTACGAGCAGTACTTC
cdr3_aa: CASSPFRTGSYEQYF
cdr3_length: 15
d_call: TRBD1
v_call: TRBV2
clone_size: -
j_call: TRBJ2-7

cdr3_nt: TGTGCCAGCAGTGGAGGGCCCAACTATGGCTACACCTTC
cdr3_aa: CASSGGPNYGYTF
cdr3_length: 13
d_call: -
v_call: TRBV2
clone_size: -
j_call: TRBJ1-2

cdr3_nt: TGCGCCAGCAGCGGGGGACAGGGGGACTCCCAGTACTTC
cdr3_aa: CASSGGQGDSQYF
cdr3_length: 13
d_call: TRBD1
v_call: TRBV5-1
clone_size: -
j_call: TRBJ2-7

cdr3_nt: TGTGCCAGCAGCTTAACCGAGGAACTCCCAAATCAGCCCCAGCATTTT
cdr3_aa: CASSLTEELPNQPQHF
cdr3_length: 16
d_call: -
v_call: TRBV7-9
clone_size: -
j_call: TRBJ1-5

cdr3_nt: TGTGCCAGTAGTCTCTTGACAGGGAAATCTGGAAACACCATATATTTT
cdr3_aa: CASSLLTGKSGNTIYF
cdr3_length: 16
d_call: TRBD1
v_call: TRBV19
clone_size: -
j_call: TRBJ1-3

cdr3_nt: TGTGCCAGCAGTTTCCGTGGACAGGGTAACCTTCGGAACTATGGCTACACCTTC
cdr3_aa: CASSFRGQGNLRNYGYTF
cdr3_length: 18
d_call: TRBD1
v_call: TRBV27
clone_size: -
j_call: TRBJ1-2

cdr3_nt: TGTGCCAGCAGCTTCTCGGGACAGGGGTACTCACCCCTCCACTTT
cdr3_aa: CASSFSGQGYSPLHF
cdr3_length: 15
d_call: TRBD1
v_call: TRBV7-3
clone_size: -
j_call: TRBJ1-6

cdr3_nt: TGCGCCAGCAGCTCCTGGACAGTTGGGGTGAACACTGAAGCTTTCTTT
cdr3_aa: CASSSWTVGVNTEAFF
cdr3_length: 16
d_call: -
v_call: TRBV5-1
clone_size: -
j_call: TRBJ1-1

cdr3_nt: TGTGCCAGCAGCCAAGTCGTGACGGTAGCGCCTCAAGAGACCCAGTACTTC
cdr3_aa: CASSQVVTVAPQETQYF
cdr3_length: 17
d_call: -
v_call: TRBV14
clone_size: -
j_call: TRBJ2-5

cdr3_nt: TGCAGCGTTGGGGGACAGGGTAACTATGGCTACACCTTC
cdr3_aa: CSVGGQGNYGYTF
cdr3_length: 13
d_call: TRBD1
v_call: TRBV29-1
clone_size: -
j_call: TRBJ1-2

cdr3_nt: TGTGCCATCAGTGACCGGACAGGGGGGTCCACAGATACGCAGTATTTT
cdr3_aa: CAISDRTGGSTDTQYF
cdr3_length: 16
d_call: TRBD1
v_call: TRBV10-3
clone_size: -
j_call: TRBJ2-3

cdr3_nt: TGTGCCAGCAGCTTAGTTCTAGCGGGGAACACCGGGGAGCTGTTTTTT
cdr3_aa: CASSLVLAGNTGELFF
cdr3_length: 16
d_call: TRBD2
v_call: TRBV7-9
clone_size: -
j_call: TRBJ2-2

cdr3_nt: TGTGCCAGTAGCACGGGACAACATAATTCACCCCTCCACTTT
cdr3_aa: CASSTGQHNSPLHF
cdr3_length: 14
d_call: -
v_call: TRBV19
clone_size: -
j_call: TRBJ1-6

cdr3_nt: TGTGCCAGCAGCCGAGAAACCGAGACAGGGAACCCCTTC
cdr3_aa: CASSRETETGNPF
cdr3_length: 13
d_call: TRBD1
v_call: TRBV14
clone_size: once
j_call: TRBJ1-2

cdr3_nt: TGCGCCAGCAGCCACGGGGAGGGGATGAACACTGAAGCTTTCTTT
cdr3_aa: CASSHGEGMNTEAFF
cdr3_length: 15
d_call: -
v_call: TRBV5-1
clone_size: -
j_call: TRBJ1-1

cdr3_nt: TGTGCCAGGGCAGGGCCGTCTTCTAACTATGGCTACACCTTC
cdr3_aa: CARAGPSSNYGYTF
cdr3_length: 14
d_call: -
v_call: TRBV2
clone_size: -
j_call: TRBJ1-2

cdr3_nt: TGTGCCAGCAGTTACAGGGGACTTGATGGCTACACCTTC
cdr3_aa: CASSYRGLDGYTF
cdr3_length: 13
d_call: -
v_call: TRBV6-2/TRBV6-3
clone_size: -
j_call: TRBJ1-2

cdr3_nt: TGTGCCAGCAGTCGACAGGAGTCGGGCTACACCTTC
cdr3_aa: CASSRQESGYTF
cdr3_length: 12
d_call: -
v_call: TRBV6-5
clone_size: -
j_call: TRBJ1-2

cdr3_nt: TGTGCCAGCGCGGGGGCGAACACCGGGGAGCTGTTTTTT
cdr3_aa: CASAGANTGELFF
cdr3_length: 13
d_call: TRBD2
v_call: TRBV2
clone_size: -
j_call: TRBJ2-2

cdr3_nt: TGTGCCAGTAGTATGTGGGGGCAGGGTCCTGGCTACACCTTC
cdr3_aa: CASSMWGQGPGYTF
cdr3_length: 14
d_call: -
v_call: TRBV19
clone_size: once
j_call: TRBJ1-2

cdr3_nt: TGTGCCAGCAGCCCTAGGACAGCTAACACTGAAGCTTTCTTT
cdr3_aa: CASSPRTANTEAFF
cdr3_length: 14
d_call: -
v_call: TRBV9
clone_size: -
j_call: TRBJ1-1

cdr3_nt: TGTGCCAGCAGTGACAGAGGGTACGGCAATGAGCAGTTCTTC
cdr3_aa: CASSDRGYGNEQFF
cdr3_length: 14
d_call: -
v_call: TRBV6-1
clone_size: -
j_call: TRBJ2-1

cdr3_nt: TGTGCCAGCCGTACAGGGTTCTCTGGCTACACCTTC
cdr3_aa: CASRTGFSGYTF
cdr3_length: 12
d_call: -
v_call: TRBV9
clone_size: -
j_call: TRBJ1-2

cdr3_nt: TGTGCCAGCAGCCCCGGACAGGGGAGTGCCCAGTACTTC
cdr3_aa: CASSPGQGSAQYF
cdr3_length: 13
d_call: TRBD1
v_call: TRBV11-3
clone_size: once
j_call: TRBJ2-5

cdr3_nt: TGTGCCAGCAGTTACGCCCTGGACAGGGTGGACTTCTATGGCTACACCTTC
cdr3_aa: CASSYALDRVDFYGYTF
cdr3_length: 17
d_call: TRBD1
v_call: TRBV6-2/TRBV6-3
clone_size: -
j_call: TRBJ1-2

cdr3_nt: TGCGCCAGCAGCCTTAACCAGGAGGCGTCGACGAATTCACCCCTCCACTTT
cdr3_aa: CASSLNQEASTNSPLHF
cdr3_length: 17
d_call: -
v_call: TRBV4-1
clone_size: -
j_call: TRBJ1-6

cdr3_nt: TGTGCCAGCAGCGTGGGATGGAGGGAAGAAGAGACCCAGTACTTC
cdr3_aa: CASSVGWREEETQYF
cdr3_length: 15
d_call: -
v_call: TRBV9
clone_size: -
j_call: TRBJ2-5

cdr3_nt: TGCGCCAGCAGCCAACCACTAGCGGGGGCGAGAAGCAAATATTACAATGAGCAGTTCTTC
cdr3_aa: CASSQPLAGARSKYYNEQFF
cdr3_length: 20
d_call: TRBD2
v_call: TRBV4-1
clone_size: -
j_call: TRBJ2-1

cdr3_nt: TGTGCCATCAGTGAGTCGAATACAGGATCCTACGAGCAGTACTTC
cdr3_aa: CAISESNTGSYEQYF
cdr3_length: 15
d_call: -
v_call: TRBV10-3
clone_size: -
j_call: TRBJ2-7

cdr3_nt: TGTGCCACCAGTGATCCAGGGGAGACTGAAGCTTTCTTT
cdr3_aa: CATSDPGETEAFF
cdr3_length: 13
d_call: -
v_call: TRBV24-1
clone_size: -
j_call: TRBJ1-1

cdr3_nt: TGTGCCAGCAGCGTAGAGACAAGGCCGAATGAAAAACTGTTTTTT
cdr3_aa: CASSVETRPNEKLFF
cdr3_length: 15
d_call: -
v_call: TRBV9
clone_size: -
j_call: TRBJ1-4

cdr3_nt: TGTGCCAGTAGTAACCTTCGCCGGTACACTGAAGCTTTCTTT
cdr3_aa: CASSNLRRYTEAFF
cdr3_length: 14
d_call: -
v_call: TRBV19
clone_size: -
j_call: TRBJ1-1

cdr3_nt: TGTGCCAGCAGCCCCCTAGAGTGGAACACCGGGGAGCTGTTTTTT
cdr3_aa: CASSPLEWNTGELFF
cdr3_length: 15
d_call: -
v_call: TRBV7-9
clone_size: -
j_call: TRBJ2-2

cdr3_nt: TGTGCCAGCATCGACGGGGTAAATGGCTACACCTTC
cdr3_aa: CASIDGVNGYTF
cdr3_length: 12
d_call: -
v_call: TRBV5-6
clone_size: once
j_call: TRBJ1-2

cdr3_nt: TGTGCCAGCAGCCAAGAGTTAGCGGGGGGGCCCGGGGAGCTGTTTTTT
cdr3_aa: CASSQELAGGPGELFF
cdr3_length: 16
d_call: TRBD2
v_call: TRBV4-2
clone_size: once
j_call: TRBJ2-2

cdr3_nt: TGTGCCAGCAGCCCTGGGGGAGGGGGTGGACAGCCCCAGCATTTT
cdr3_aa: CASSPGGGGGQPQHF
cdr3_length: 15
d_call: -
v_call: TRBV7-2
clone_size: -
j_call: TRBJ1-5

cdr3_nt: TGTGCCAGCAGCCAAGGCCGCGCAGGTTCCTGGGACACTGAAGCTTTCTTT
cdr3_aa: CASSQGRAGSWDTEAFF
cdr3_length: 17
d_call: -
v_call: TRBV4-2
clone_size: -
j_call: TRBJ1-1

cdr3_nt: TGTGCCAGCAGCCTTGGGAGGAACACTGAAGCTTTCTTT
cdr3_aa: CASSLGRNTEAFF
cdr3_length: 13
d_call: -
v_call: TRBV6-4
clone_size: once
j_call: TRBJ1-1

cdr3_nt: TGCGCCAGCAGCCAAGATAGGGCAGGGGGCTCTTACTACGAGCAGTACTTC
cdr3_aa: CASSQDRAGGSYYEQYF
cdr3_length: 17
d_call: TRBD1
v_call: TRBV4-3
clone_size: -
j_call: TRBJ2-7

cdr3_nt: TGTGCCAGCAGCTTAGAGCCTTCGCCCTACGAGCAGTACTTC
cdr3_aa: CASSLEPSPYEQYF
cdr3_length: 14
d_call: -
v_call: TRBV7-2
clone_size: -
j_call: TRBJ2-7

cdr3_nt: TGCAGCGTTGAAGAAGTAGTCAGGAAATGGACTGAAGCTTTCTTT
cdr3_aa: CSVEEVVRKWTEAFF
cdr3_length: 15
d_call: -
v_call: TRBV29-1
clone_size: once
j_call: TRBJ1-1

cdr3_nt: TGTGCCACCAGCAGCGAGCAGGGTTGGTCTGGAAACACCATATATTTT
cdr3_aa: CATSSEQGWSGNTIYF
cdr3_length: 16
d_call: -
v_call: TRBV15
clone_size: -
j_call: TRBJ1-3

cdr3_nt: TGTGCCAGCAGCAGAGGCCCCGGACAGGGGAACACTGAAGCTTTCTTT
cdr3_aa: CASSRGPGQGNTEAFF
cdr3_length: 16
d_call: TRBD1
v_call: TRBV11-3
clone_size: -
j_call: TRBJ1-1

cdr3_nt: TGCGCCAGCAGCCAAGACCGGGGTACGCAGTATTTT
cdr3_aa: CASSQDRGTQYF
cdr3_length: 12
d_call: -
v_call: TRBV4-3
clone_size: once
j_call: TRBJ2-3

cdr3_nt: TGCGCCAGCAGCCAAGAAGCTAAGAATTCACCCCTCCACTTT
cdr3_aa: CASSQEAKNSPLHF
cdr3_length: 14
d_call: -
v_call: TRBV4-1
clone_size: -
j_call: TRBJ1-6

cdr3_nt: TGTGCCAGCAGCTTAGAGGAGATAACAGGGGGAGGTGGAAACACCATATATTTT
cdr3_aa: CASSLEEITGGGGNTIYF
cdr3_length: 18
d_call: TRBD1
v_call: TRBV7-6
clone_size: -
j_call: TRBJ1-3

cdr3_nt: TGTGCCAGCAGTGCTCTCAGGGGCTATGGCTACACCTTC
cdr3_aa: CASSALRGYGYTF
cdr3_length: 13
d_call: -
v_call: TRBV6-2/TRBV6-3
clone_size: -
j_call: TRBJ1-2

cdr3_nt: TGTGCCAGCAGCTCCGGGACAGACTACAATCAGCCCCAGCATTTT
cdr3_aa: CASSSGTDYNQPQHF
cdr3_length: 15
d_call: TRBD1
v_call: TRBV7-6
clone_size: -
j_call: TRBJ1-5

cdr3_nt: TGTGCCAGCAGCCCTACGGGGGGCCTAGCGGGTCTTCAGGGGGAGACCCAGTACTTC
cdr3_aa: CASSPTGGLAGLQGETQYF
cdr3_length: 19
d_call: TRBD2
v_call: TRBV11-2
clone_size: -
j_call: TRBJ2-5

cdr3_nt: TGTGCCAGCAGCGTAGCTCCGGGATCCGCCTACGAGCAGTACTTC
cdr3_aa: CASSVAPGSAYEQYF
cdr3_length: 15
d_call: -
v_call: TRBV9
clone_size: -
j_call: TRBJ2-7

cdr3_nt: TGTGCCAGCAGCTTGAGGACAGGAGTTGGAAACACCATATATTTT
cdr3_aa: CASSLRTGVGNTIYF
cdr3_length: 15
d_call: TRBD1
v_call: TRBV5-6
clone_size: -
j_call: TRBJ1-3